This T cell receptor (beta chain) stems from a study of blood T cell repertoires in COVID-19. Across the whole study: COVID-19 samples collected from the United States, Italy and Spain covered acute and convalescent phases.

Original methodology: The authors estimated nucleated cell counts from reference gene primer amplification. Assay used: immunoSEQ multiplex PCR; TCRdb lists only in-frame clones, some missing. That table supplies the V and J calls and clone size; D and trimming were determined from the DNA. The sample consists of some 320,000 clones, 90% of them appearing once. V gave up 5 bases and J gave up 0 bases, with 9 bases separating them. The CDR3 has 14 residues. CDR1 SGHAT and CDR2 FQNNGV come from the germline V gene. Participants were aged roughly 18 to 89 years, lived in under 30 US areas, and enrolled virtually.

The clonotype comes from a woman aged 30 to 39 who had been exposed to COVID-19. The chain uses TRBV11-2 and TRBJ2-3, with a tentative D call TRBD2 (5 bases). Sequencing input: PBMCs or T cells enriched from blood (not recorded which). CDR3 protein: CASSVRGSTDTQYF. The CDR3 region has the DNA TGTGCCAGCAGCGTCCGGGGAAGCACAGATACGCAGTATTTT. Full variable domain (outside the CDR3, taken from reference TRBV11-2 and TRBJ2-3): EAGVAQSPRYKIIEKRQSVAFWCNPISGHATLYWYQQILGQGPKLLIQFQNNGVVDDSQLPKDRFSAERLKGVDSTLKIQPAKLEDSAVYLCASSVRGSTDTQYFGPGTRLTVL.